Listed below are T cell receptor beta chains from one sample, sequenced in a study of shared clonotypes between healthy human individuals. Here immunoSEQ multiplex PCR was the method, and the copy in TCRdb shows in-frame clones only, minus some. The sample holds some 1,600,000 clones; 98% are singletons and the top ten take approximately 0.45%. The sample consisted of naive CD4+ T cells sorted from blood. The receptors come from a man aged 25-45 years in good health. Both conserved end residues are part of each CDR3. Fields, in order: CDR3 DNA, CDR3 protein, J gene, V gene, D gene, clone size. The D gene is left open where the match is weak. The size field is filled for only some rows; it gives once, few, many or a size class.

DNA: TGCGCCAGCAGCCTGGGACAGGGGAGTCCCGGGGAGCTGTTTTTT
CDR3: CASSLGQGSPGELFF
J: TRBJ2-2
V: TRBV5-1
D: TRBD1
size: NA

DNA: TGTGCCAGCTCTCCAGGACTAGCGGGAGGGTTGGTCAATGAGCAGTTCTTC
CDR3: CASSPGLAGGLVNEQFF
J: TRBJ2-1
V: TRBV18
D: TRBD2
size: NA

DNA: TGTGCCAGCTCACCACCGGAGGGAGACTATGGCTACACCTTC
CDR3: CASSPPEGDYGYTF
J: TRBJ1-2
V: TRBV18
D: NA
size: NA

DNA: TGTGCCAGCAGCGTGGGACTAGCGGCCTACGAGCAGTACTTC
CDR3: CASSVGLAAYEQYF
J: TRBJ2-7
V: TRBV2
D: TRBD2
size: NA

DNA: TGTGCCAGTAGGGGGAAGGCGCCGGGCTATGGCTACACCTTC
CDR3: CASRGKAPGYGYTF
J: TRBJ1-2
V: TRBV19
D: NA
size: few

DNA: TGTGCCAGCAGCAAGACTAGCGGGAGGGTTTACGAGCAGTACTTC
CDR3: CASSKTSGRVYEQYF
J: TRBJ2-7
V: TRBV7-6
D: TRBD2
size: once

DNA: TGTGCCAGCAGTCCCAGACAGAACACTGAAGCTTTCTTT
CDR3: CASSPRQNTEAFF
J: TRBJ1-1
V: TRBV28
D: NA
size: NA

DNA: TGTGCCAGCTATAACAGGCTTTATGGCTACACCTTC
CDR3: CASYNRLYGYTF
J: TRBJ1-2
V: TRBV28
D: NA
size: NA

DNA: TGCAGCGTCATGACAGGGCTGGCTAGGGAGACCCAGTACTTC
CDR3: CSVMTGLARETQYF
J: TRBJ2-5
V: TRBV29-1
D: TRBD1
size: NA

DNA: TGCGCCAGCAGCTTGTTGGCAGCCCAGGGTGGCACTGAAGCTTTCTTT
CDR3: CASSLLAAQGGTEAFF
J: TRBJ1-1
V: TRBV5-1
D: NA
size: NA

DNA: TGTGCCAGTAGCTCCCCCCGGGACGGTGCTGGGCCCCAGCATTTT
CDR3: CASSSPRDGAGPQHF
J: TRBJ1-5
V: TRBV19
D: NA
size: NA

DNA: TGTGCCAGCAGCCCCAGGGCCGAAGCTTTCTTT
CDR3: CASSPRAEAFF
J: TRBJ1-1
V: TRBV7-2
D: NA
size: NA

DNA: TGCAGCGTCCAGGACAGGAAAGGTCCATCAACTAATGAAAAACTGTTTTTT
CDR3: CSVQDRKGPSTNEKLFF
J: TRBJ1-4
V: TRBV29-1
D: TRBD1
size: NA

DNA: TGTGCCACCGTCCACTTGACAGTGAACACCGGGGAGCTGTTTTTT
CDR3: CATVHLTVNTGELFF
J: TRBJ2-2
V: TRBV6-1
D: NA
size: NA

DNA: TGCGCCAGCAGCTCTAAGGGAGATACGCAGTATTTT
CDR3: CASSSKGDTQYF
J: TRBJ2-3
V: TRBV5-1
D: NA
size: NA

DNA: TGTGCCAGTAGTACCGCGACAGTACAAGAGACCCAGTACTTC
CDR3: CASSTATVQETQYF
J: TRBJ2-5
V: TRBV19
D: NA
size: NA

DNA: TGTGCCAGCAGCTTAGAAGTTTGGCGGGGTGAGACCCAGTACTTC
CDR3: CASSLEVWRGETQYF
J: TRBJ2-5
V: TRBV7-2
D: NA
size: once

DNA: TGTGCCAGCAGCTTGGGGGGAGGCGGAGTGCAAGAGACCCAGTACTTC
CDR3: CASSLGGGGVQETQYF
J: TRBJ2-5
V: TRBV5-5
D: NA
size: NA

DNA: TGTGCCAGCAGTGACGGGGTTGGAGAAAAACTGTTTTTT
CDR3: CASSDGVGEKLFF
J: TRBJ1-4
V: TRBV6-1
D: NA
size: NA

DNA: TGTGCCATCAGTGAGACCGAGAACATTCAGTACTTC
CDR3: CAISETENIQYF
J: TRBJ2-4
V: TRBV10-3
D: NA
size: NA

DNA: TGTGCCAGCAGTGGAAAGGGGCTACAGGGAGCGGGGTGGGAGCAGTACTTC
CDR3: CASSGKGLQGAGWEQYF
J: TRBJ2-7
V: TRBV2
D: NA
size: NA

DNA: TGTGCCAGCAGTTTACTTGCCGGGGGAAGTGGCGAGCAGTTCTTC
CDR3: CASSLLAGGSGEQFF
J: TRBJ2-1
V: TRBV27
D: NA
size: NA

DNA: TGTGCCACCAGCCCCCTGACTCTAGGGATCGGCAATCAGCCCCAGCATTTT
CDR3: CATSPLTLGIGNQPQHF
J: TRBJ1-5
V: TRBV15
D: NA
size: NA

DNA: TGTGCCAGCGCCCGGCGGGAGCCAACCTACGAGCAGTACTTC
CDR3: CASARREPTYEQYF
J: TRBJ2-7
V: TRBV18
D: TRBD2
size: once

DNA: TGCAGCGTCTCAGGGGGCTCAGGAAAACTGTTTTTT
CDR3: CSVSGGSGKLFF
J: TRBJ1-4
V: TRBV29-1
D: TRBD1
size: once

DNA: TGCGCCAGCAGCCAAGACCGCGACCTAAGGACAGGGAGCCCATTAGATAGGCAGTATTTT
CDR3: CASSQDRDLRTGSPLDRQYF
J: TRBJ2-3
V: TRBV4-3
D: TRBD1
size: NA

DNA: TGTGCCATCAGTAGGGGGAATAGCAATCAGCCCCAGCATTTT
CDR3: CAISRGNSNQPQHF
J: TRBJ1-5
V: TRBV10-3
D: NA
size: NA

DNA: TGTGCCAGCAGTGGCAAGGGGGGCACAGATACGCAGTATTTT
CDR3: CASSGKGGTDTQYF
J: TRBJ2-3
V: TRBV6-1
D: NA
size: NA

DNA: TGTGCCAGTGCGGGAGGGCCTGTCTACAATGAGCAGTTCTTC
CDR3: CASAGGPVYNEQFF
J: TRBJ2-1
V: TRBV2
D: TRBD2
size: NA

DNA: TGTGCCAGCGTAGACAGGATTTATGGCTACACCTTC
CDR3: CASVDRIYGYTF
J: TRBJ1-2
V: TRBV19
D: NA
size: few

DNA: TGTGCCAGCTCACCACCGACCCGGGTGCTTGTCTACGAGCAGTACTTC
CDR3: CASSPPTRVLVYEQYF
J: TRBJ2-7
V: TRBV18
D: NA
size: once

DNA: TGTGCCACTCGATTTACGGGACAGGGTATTGAAAAACTGTTTTTT
CDR3: CATRFTGQGIEKLFF
J: TRBJ1-4
V: TRBV6-1
D: TRBD1
size: once

DNA: TGTGCCAGCAGCCAGAGGACTAGCGGGAGAAGGGCAGATACGCAGTATTTT
CDR3: CASSQRTSGRRADTQYF
J: TRBJ2-3
V: TRBV11-3
D: TRBD2
size: NA

DNA: TGCGCCAGCACCCCCCCCGGACTAGCGGGCACAGATACGCAGTATTTT
CDR3: CASTPPGLAGTDTQYF
J: TRBJ2-3
V: TRBV5-1
D: TRBD2
size: NA

DNA: TGTGCCAGCAGTTTGGGGGGCTTATTCCGCACAGATACGCAGTATTTT
CDR3: CASSLGGLFRTDTQYF
J: TRBJ2-3
V: TRBV28
D: NA
size: NA

DNA: TGTGCCAGCAGTTTCGGGGAGAGTCCTGGCTACACCTTC
CDR3: CASSFGESPGYTF
J: TRBJ1-2
V: TRBV28
D: NA
size: NA

DNA: TGTGCCAGCAGTGCCCGTAGCAGCCTCTCCTATGGCTACACCTTC
CDR3: CASSARSSLSYGYTF
J: TRBJ1-2
V: TRBV9
D: NA
size: once

DNA: TGCGCCAGCAGCCCGAGCCGGGACAGGGCGGTTCGTGAGCAGTTCTTC
CDR3: CASSPSRDRAVREQFF
J: TRBJ2-1
V: TRBV5-1
D: TRBD1
size: NA

DNA: TGTGCTAGCAGGGGGGATCAAGAGACCCAGTACTTC
CDR3: CASRGDQETQYF
J: TRBJ2-5
V: TRBV7-7
D: NA
size: NA

DNA: TGTGCCAGCAGCTTAGGCAGCGAGGGTTATGGCTACACCTTC
CDR3: CASSLGSEGYGYTF
J: TRBJ1-2
V: TRBV7-3
D: NA
size: NA

DNA: TGTGCCAACAGCAAAGCTCTTTTAGTAGGGGACCGGGACCAGTACTTC
CDR3: CANSKALLVGDRDQYF
J: TRBJ2-5
V: TRBV21-1
D: NA
size: NA

DNA: TGCGCCAGCAGCTTGGTGCAGGGGGTTTACAATGAGCAGTTCTTC
CDR3: CASSLVQGVYNEQFF
J: TRBJ2-1
V: TRBV5-1
D: TRBD1
size: NA

DNA: TGTGCCAGCTCGCCCTTGGGGCGGGGCTCCTACGAGCAGTACTTC
CDR3: CASSPLGRGSYEQYF
J: TRBJ2-7
V: TRBV18
D: NA
size: NA